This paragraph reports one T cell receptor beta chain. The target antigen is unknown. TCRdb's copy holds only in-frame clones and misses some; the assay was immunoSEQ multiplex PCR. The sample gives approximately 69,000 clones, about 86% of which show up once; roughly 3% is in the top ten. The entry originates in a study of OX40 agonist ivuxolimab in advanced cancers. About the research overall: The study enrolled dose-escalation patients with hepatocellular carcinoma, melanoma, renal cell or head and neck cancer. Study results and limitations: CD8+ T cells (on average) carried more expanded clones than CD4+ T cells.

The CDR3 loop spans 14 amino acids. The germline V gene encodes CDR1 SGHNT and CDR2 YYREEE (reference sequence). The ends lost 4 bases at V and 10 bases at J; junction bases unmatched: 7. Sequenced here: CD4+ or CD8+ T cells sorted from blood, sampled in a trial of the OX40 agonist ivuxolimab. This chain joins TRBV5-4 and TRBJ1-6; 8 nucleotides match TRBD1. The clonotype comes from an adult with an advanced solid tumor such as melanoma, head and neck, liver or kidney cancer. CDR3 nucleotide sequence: TGTGCCAGCAGCCCCGGACAGGGCTCGTCACCCCTCCACTTT. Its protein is CASSPGQGSSPLHF.